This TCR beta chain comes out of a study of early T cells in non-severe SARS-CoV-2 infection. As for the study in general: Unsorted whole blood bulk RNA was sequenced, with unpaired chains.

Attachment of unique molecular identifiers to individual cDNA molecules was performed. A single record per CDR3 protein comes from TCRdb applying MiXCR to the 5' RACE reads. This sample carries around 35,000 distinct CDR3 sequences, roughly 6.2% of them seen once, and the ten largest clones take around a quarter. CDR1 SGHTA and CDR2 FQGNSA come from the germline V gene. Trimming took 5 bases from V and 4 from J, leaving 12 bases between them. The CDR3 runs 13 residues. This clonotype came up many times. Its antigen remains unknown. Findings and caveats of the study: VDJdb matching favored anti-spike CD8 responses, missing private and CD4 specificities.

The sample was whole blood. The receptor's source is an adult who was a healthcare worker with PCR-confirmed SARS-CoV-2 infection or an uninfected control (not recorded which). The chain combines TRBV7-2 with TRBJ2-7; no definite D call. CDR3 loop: CASSRAWGYEQYF. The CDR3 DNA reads TGTGCCAGCAGCCGCGCGTGGGGTTACGAGCAGTACTTC.